The 13 T cell receptor beta chains below come from one sample, sequenced in a study of neurological immune-mediated disorders. TCRdb re-derived calls from the 5' RACE reads in MiXCR, one entry per CDR3 protein. The table has roughly 47,000 distinct CDR3 sequences, roughly 4.4% seen once. Sequenced material: PBMCs. Every receptor here comes from an older woman with multiple sclerosis.

This clonotype came up a few times. The rearrangement uses TRBV6-6 and TRBJ1-1; D remains unclear. The V and J ends lost 5 bases and 6 bases respectively, with 13 bases between them. This CDR3 is built from 13 residues. Germline V gene sequence: CDR1 MNHNY, CDR2 SVGAGI (reference sequence). Here the CDR3 reads CASSLIRGSEAFF. In nucleotides, the CDR3 is TGTGCCAGCAGTCTCATTCGGGGTTCTGAAGCTTTCTTT.

This sequence joins TRBV5-1 and TRBJ2-1; D might be TRBD1 or TRBD2, each matching 5 bases. The germline V gene encodes CDR1 SGHRS and CDR2 YFSETQ. This CDR3 comprises 13 residues. Trimming shortened V by 4 bases and J by 7 bases, and 12 bases separated the two germline ends. CDR3 coding DNA: TGCGCCAGCAGCCAAGGGACGGGGAATGAGCAGTTCTTC. This translates into CASSQGTGNEQFF.

Comments on this clonotype: The conserved final phenylalanine or tryptophan is absent from the CDR3, which likely points to a read error. The CDR3 DNA sequence: TGCAGTGCCCCGGTTCCCGCGGGGGTCTACAATGAGCAGTTCATC. This gives the protein CSAPVPAGVYNEQFI. The V and J genes are TRBV20-1 and TRBJ2-1, with 7 bases fitting TRBD2. The CDR3 has 15 residues. CDR1 is DFQATT, CDR2 SNEGSKA, per germline (reference sequence). Trimming removed 6 bases from V and 3 bases from J; junction bases left unmatched: 11.

There are a few counts of this clonotype. The chain carries TRBV7-3 and TRBJ2-3; D unresolved. The V and J ends lost 2 bases and 5 bases respectively, with 8 bases between them. CDR3 length: 13 amino acids. Germline-derived CDR1 and CDR2 are SGHTA and FQGTGA. The CDR3 bases are TGTGCCAGCAGCTTACAAGTCGGAGATACGCAGTATTTT. Its protein is CASSLQVGDTQYF.

Ten or more counts support this clonotype. The chain carries TRBV9 and TRBJ2-3; D gene unclear. Trimming removed 0 bases from V and 0 bases from J, with 8 bases in between. Germline V gene sequence: CDR1 SGDLS, CDR2 YYNGEE. This CDR3 spans 15 amino acids. As DNA, the CDR3 is TGTGCCAGCAGCGTAGGGGTGGGCAGCACAGATACGCAGTATTTT. It codes for CASSVGVGSTDTQYF.

Ten or more counts support this clonotype. This chain uses TRBV7-2 with TRBJ2-7; D is ambiguous. Germline loops: CDR1 SGHTA, CDR2 FQGNSA. The CDR3 is 14 residues long. Trimming stripped 5 bases from V and 7 bases from J, with 18 bases between. In DNA form, the CDR3 reads TGTGCCAGCAGCCTTGACCGAGATGGCTCGGAGCAGTACGTC. Translation: CASSLDRDGSEQYV.

By sample fraction, this clonotype is medium-sized (0.01 to 0.1%). The chain joins TRBV12-3 or TRBV12-4 to TRBJ1-2; perhaps TRBD1 as D (6 bases). V lost 2 bases and J 8 bases, leaving 12 bases between the germline ends. This CDR3 is built from 13 residues. The CDR3 DNA sequence: TGTGCCAGCAGTTTAAACAGGGTCGGCGGCTACACCTTC. Translating it yields CASSLNRVGGYTF.

This clonotype has more than one count but fewer than ten. The chain couples TRBV7-2 to TRBJ2-7, with D maybe TRBD1 (6 bases). The V gene's germline CDR1 is SGHTA and CDR2 FQGNSA. The CDR3 is made up of 13 amino acids. Trimming took off 1 base at V and 6 bases at J, with 10 bases between the two ends. In nucleotides, the CDR3 is TGTGCCAGCAGCTTAGGGTCCAGGGGCGAGCAGTACGTC. Its protein product is CASSLGSRGEQYV.

This clonotype has just a few counts. The chain uses TRBV10-3 and TRBJ2-1; D is uncertain. V shed 0 bases and J shed 4 bases, with 10 bases lying between them. CDR3 length: 15 residues. Per germline, CDR1 ENHRY and CDR2 SYGVKD. The CDR3 DNA follows: TGTGCCATCAGTGAGTCTTCCTACGATTACAATGAGCAGTTCTTC. Translated, it gives CAISESSYDYNEQFF.

This clonotype was observed many times. This sequence joins TRBV6-2 or TRBV6-3 and TRBJ1-5; D perhaps matches TRBD1 (5 bases). Germline V lookup: CDR1 MNHEY, CDR2 SVGEGT. This CDR3 region has 17 residues. V lost 5 bases and J 4 bases, leaving 21 bases between the germline ends. The CDR3 loop reads CASSTRAWGDPNQPQHF. The CDR3 region has the DNA TGTGCCAGCAGTACCAGAGCGTGGGGGGACCCAAATCAGCCCCAGCATTTT.

This clonotype came up many times. V is TRBV15 and J is TRBJ2-3; a weak D match, TRBD2 (6 bases). V was shortened by 4 bases and J by 0 bases, with 8 bases between the two germline ends. Germline V CDR1 and CDR2: LNHNV, YYDKDF (reference sequence). The CDR3 has 14 residues. The CDR3 DNA reads TGTGCCACCAGCAATGGACTAAGCACAGATACGCAGTATTTT. Its protein product is CATSNGLSTDTQYF.

In this sample, this clonotype turned up a few times. The genes are TRBV29-1 and TRBJ1-1, with D uncertain. The V end lost 0 bases, the J end lost 5 bases, and 10 bases lay between the germline ends. The length of the CDR3 is 13 residues. Germline CDR1 is SQVTM and CDR2 is ANQGSEA. The CDR3 region has the DNA TGCAGCGTTGAAGATCCTGCGGATACTGAAGCTTTCTTT. It yields the protein CSVEDPADTEAFF. The complete variable domain, with remaining parts taken from reference TRBV29-1 and TRBJ1-1, reads SAVISQKPSRDICQRGTSLTIQCQVDSQVTMMFWYRQQPGQSLTLIATANQGSEATYESGFVIDKFPISRPNLTFSTLTVSNMSPEDSSIYLCSVEDPADTEAFFGQGTRLTVV.

This rearrangement joins TRBV20-1 to TRBJ2-7, with a possible D match to TRBD1 (6 bases). The CDR3 runs to 13 residues. V was pared by 4 bases and J by 0 bases, with 10 bases between. Germline CDR1 and CDR2: DFQATT and SNEGSKA (reference sequence). The CDR3 DNA sequence: TGCAGTGCTACAGGGGTCCACTCCTACGAGCAGTACGTC. Protein sequence: CSATGVHSYEQYV.